Below, 19 T cell receptor beta chains from the same sample are listed, as sequenced in a study of CD8+ T cells in alopecia areata. Described treatment: oral pan-JAK inhibitor, 5-10 mg twice daily. Sequencing templates came from extracted RNA that was reverse transcribed into cDNA. Generated by immunoSEQ multiplex PCR, the TCRdb table keeps only in-frame clones and is missing some. The sample carries over 120,000 clones, roughly 50% recorded once. The sequencing here drew on CD8+ T cells sorted from blood, taken at week 4, from a patient treated with tofacitinib. The receptor source for this set is a human donor with alopecia areata.

The chain employs TRBV5-1 and TRBJ1-4; 7 bases agree with TRBD1. V lost 4 bases and J lost 0; bases outside the gene matches: 6. The length of the CDR3 is 16 residues. Per the germline V gene, CDR1 is SGHRS and CDR2 is YFSETQ. CDR3 sequence: CASSSDREATNEKLFF. As DNA, the CDR3 is TGCGCCAGCAGCAGTGACAGGGAGGCAACTAATGAAAAACTGTTTTTT.

This chain connects TRBV4-1 to TRBJ2-7, with D hard to call. The CDR3 length is 14 residues. Germline V gives CDR1 MGHRA, CDR2 YSYEKL. Trimming left V 1 base short and J 3 bases short, with 10 bases between. CDR3 amino acids: CASSQAGKNYEQYF. In DNA form, the CDR3 reads TGCGCCAGCAGCCAAGCAGGCAAAAACTACGAGCAGTACTTC.

J is TRBJ2-1 and V is TRBV5-1; perhaps TRBD2 as D (6 bases). This CDR3 has 16 amino acids. Trimming removed 4 bases from V and 2 bases from J, with 16 bases in between. Germline V gene lookup returns CDR1 SGHRS and CDR2 YFSETQ. CDR3: CASSQAPAGPYNEQFF. DNA of the CDR3: TGCGCCAGCAGCCAGGCGCCGGCGGGGCCCTACAATGAGCAGTTCTTC.

This chain joins TRBV27 and TRBJ2-7; the match to TRBD1 covers 9 bases. This CDR3 has 14 residues. J gave up 6 bases and V 5 bases, and 8 bases lay outside the gene matches. Germline V lookup: CDR1 MNHEY, CDR2 SMNVEV (reference sequence). This CDR3 reads CASSRTGDFSEQYF. The CDR3 DNA follows: TGTGCCAGCAGTCGGACAGGGGATTTCTCCGAGCAGTACTTC.

The chain couples TRBV6-5 to TRBJ1-5; the D is unclear. The V and J ends lost 6 bases and 3 bases respectively, with 9 bases between them. The CDR3 has 13 residues. CDR1 is MNHEY, CDR2 SVGAGI, per germline. This CDR3 is CASRSEVNQPQHF. The CDR3 nucleotides read TGTGCCAGCAGGTCAGAAGTCAATCAGCCCCAGCATTTT.

V is TRBV11-2 and J is TRBJ1-2; possible D gene TRBD1, 5 bases. CDR3 size: 14 residues. Trimming removed 4 bases from V and 4 bases from J, with 13 bases in between. Germline assignment: CDR1 SGHAT and CDR2 FQNNGV. The CDR3 DNA sequence: TGTGCCAGCAGCTCGTCGGGGGGGAGCTATGGCTACACCTTC. Encoded protein: CASSSSGGSYGYTF.

This clone was observed many times. The chain links TRBV5-6 to TRBJ2-7, with a weak D call TRBD1 (6 bases). The CDR3 is 14 amino acids. V shed 4 bases and J shed 0 bases, with 11 bases lying between them. The germline V gene has CDR1 SGHDT and CDR2 YYEEEE. This chain's CDR3 is CASSEQGFSYEQYF. The CDR3 nucleotides read TGTGCCAGCAGCGAACAGGGATTCTCCTACGAGCAGTACTTC.

The CDR3 spells CASSLGLMMNTEAFF. CDR3 sequence (DNA): TGTGCCAGCAGCTTAGGACTGATGATGAACACTGAAGCTTTCTTT. V is TRBV7-9 and J is TRBJ1-1; D is unresolved. Germline V gene sequence: CDR1 SEHNR, CDR2 FQNEAQ (reference sequence). Trimming cost V 1 base and J 0 bases, with 9 bases left between them. CDR3 size: 15 residues.

A few counts support this clone. V is TRBV27 and J is TRBJ2-3; D might be TRBD2 (6 bases). V shed 7 bases and J shed 1 base, with 15 bases lying between them. The CDR3 spans 15 residues. Germline V lookup: CDR1 MNHEY, CDR2 SMNVEV (reference sequence). The chain's CDR3 is CASTWGVEGTDTQYF. CDR3 sequence (DNA): TGTGCCAGCACCTGGGGGGTGGAGGGCACAGATACGCAGTATTTT.

This chain joins TRBV5-6 and TRBJ2-7; tentatively, D is TRBD2 (6 bases). Germline V gene lookup returns CDR1 SGHDT and CDR2 YYEEEE. The CDR3 length is 15 residues. The ends were cut back, 7 bases at V and 3 bases at J, with 20 bases in the middle. CDR3 amino acids: CASFPMGGSVYEQYF. The CDR3 nucleotides are TGTGCCAGCTTCCCAATGGGGGGTTCGGTCTACGAGCAGTACTTC.

V gene TRBV4-2 combines with J gene TRBJ2-5; 8 nucleotides match TRBD2. V was pared by 3 bases and J by 2 bases, with 14 bases of the junction left unmatched. The CDR3 runs to 18 residues. Germline assignment: CDR1 LGHNA and CDR2 YNFKEQ. The CDR3 sequence: CASSQDLDSGEWQETQYF. The DNA for the CDR3 is TGTGCCAGCAGCCAGGACCTGGATAGCGGGGAATGGCAAGAGACCCAGTACTTC.

This clone has only a few counts. The chain combines TRBV13 with TRBJ2-5; D gene uncertain. Trimming stripped 1 base from V and 4 bases from J, with 4 bases between. The CDR3 is 12 amino acids. In germline, CDR1 is PRHDT, CDR2 FYEKMQ (reference sequence). The CDR3 reads CASSLVPETQYF. As DNA, the CDR3 is TGTGCCAGCAGCTTAGTTCCAGAGACCCAGTACTTC.

The J gene is TRBJ2-7, the V gene TRBV29-1, with D possibly being TRBD1 or TRBD2 (6 bases each). V lost 6 bases to trimming and J lost 6 bases, with 15 bases between them. The CDR3 is 12 amino acids. Germline CDR1 and CDR2: SQVTM and ANQGSEA. CDR3 region: CSVAYRDCEQYF. CDR3 in DNA: TGCAGCGTGGCCTACAGGGACTGCGAGCAGTACTTC.

This clone came up a few times. One junction end disagrees with the germline gene, perhaps due to a read error. The chain uses TRBV10-3 and TRBJ2-3, with 12 bases aligning to TRBD2. The CDR3 contains 16 residues. The germline gives CDR1 ENHRY, CDR2 SYGVKD. The CDR3 DNA reads as TGTGCCAGCAGTTACTCGCTAGCGGGGGGGCTAGATACGCAGTATTTT. Protein: CASSYSLAGGLDTQYF.

Details on this clone: The sample carries other DNA sequences with the same CDR3. The J gene is TRBJ2-3, the V gene TRBV27; D gene uncertain. Germline V gives CDR1 MNHEY, CDR2 SMNVEV (reference sequence). This CDR3 has 11 amino acids. Trimming removed 2 bases from V and 6 bases from J, with 3 bases in between. The CDR3 spells CASSLGDTQYF. The CDR3 DNA is TGTGCCAGCAGTTTAGGGGATACGCAGTATTTT.

The CDR3 loop is CASSPLPSGDTYEQYF. The CDR3 nucleotides are TGTGCCAGCAGCCCCCTTCCTAGCGGGGATACCTACGAGCAGTACTTC. The V call is TRBV4-2, the J call TRBJ2-7; 9 bases are shared with TRBD2. Germline V gene data show CDR1 as LGHNA and CDR2 as YNFKEQ. This CDR3 has 16 amino acids. J lost 2 bases, V lost 4 bases, and 9 bases had no gene match.

V gene TRBV13 combines with J gene TRBJ1-1, with D possibly being TRBD1 (6 bases). The CDR3 consists of 14 residues. V was cut by 8 bases and J by 0 bases, with 13 bases left in between. CDR1 and CDR2 from the germline V gene are PRHDT and FYEKMQ (reference sequence). CDR3 nucleotides: TGTGCCAGCCCAACAGGGTCGATGAACACTGAAGCTTTCTTT. This sequence encodes CASPTGSMNTEAFF.

The rearrangement uses TRBV6-4 and TRBJ2-7, with D maybe TRBD2 (5 bases). This CDR3 is built from 16 residues. Per germline, CDR1 MRHNA and CDR2 SNTAGT. V was trimmed by 0 bases and J by 3 bases, leaving 15 bases between them. The CDR3 region is CASSDSTGSVLYEQYF. DNA for the CDR3: TGTGCCAGCAGTGACTCGACGGGGTCAGTCCTCTACGAGCAGTACTTC.

The chain carries TRBV7-9 and TRBJ2-5, with unresolved D. Trimming removed 3 bases from V and 5 bases from J, with 10 bases in between. Per germline, CDR1 SEHNR and CDR2 FQNEAQ (reference sequence). The CDR3 is 13 residues long. CDR3 DNA sequence: TGTGCCAGCAGCTTGAGCCTAGAGGAGACCCAGTACTTC. Protein product: CASSLSLEETQYF.